A single T cell receptor (beta chain) is shown here with its context. For the second PCR, which ran for 7 to 11 cycles, a sample-barcoded 5' primer and a J-beta primer mix were used. TCRdb ran MiXCR on the 5' RACE reads and lists one entry per CDR3 protein. The sample lists 750,000 to 1,000,000 distinct CDR3 sequences, 25% to 35% occurring once. This record belongs to a study of blood T cells in healthy people across ages. This sample also belongs to another study, concerning T cells of mothers and their children.

The receptor was derived from a middle-aged woman in good health. The sequenced sample consisted of blood.

In DNA, the CDR3 is TGCGCCAGCAGCAACCGGGACAGGAACACCGGGGAGCTGTTTTTT. Translated: CASSNRDRNTGELFF. The chain combines TRBV5-1 with TRBJ2-2; 7 bases line up with TRBD1. The CDR3 sequence is 15 residues long. V was pared by 4 bases and J by 1 base, with 4 bases of the junction left unmatched. The germline gives CDR1 SGHRS, CDR2 YFSETQ.